Listed here are 21 T cell receptor beta chains from one sample, sequenced in a study of blood T cell repertoires in COVID-19 (dated by TCRdb to 2019 to 2021). Preparation of the library involved the immunoSEQ multiplex PCR assay. TCRdb stores this immuneACCESS table with in-frame sequences only. Part of the clones is absent; in the studies checked, under half of the shortfall reflects unresolved V genes, and no reason is known for the rest. A total of over 100,000 clones appear in this sample, roughly 80% of them only once. The ten largest clones represent around a quarter of the sample. Material for sequencing was peripheral blood. The source is a man aged 60-69 years with acute or convalescent COVID-19.

V is TRBV2 and J is TRBJ2-7; D call uncertain. This CDR3 has 12 residues. CDR1 and CDR2 (germline): SNHLY, FYNNEI. V was cut by 2 bases and J by 6 bases, with 8 bases left in between. DNA of the CDR3: TGTGCCAGCAGTGAACCCTTTAGCGAGCAGTACGTC. It codes for CASSEPFSEQYV.

The chain joins TRBV27 to TRBJ1-2; no reliable D call. The CDR3 length is 14 residues. V was clipped by 3 bases and J by 4 bases, with 12 bases between them. The germline gives CDR1 MNHEY, CDR2 SMNVEV (reference sequence). CDR3 protein: CASSFLGRTYGYTF. The CDR3 DNA follows: TGTGCCAGCAGTTTTTTGGGCCGTACCTATGGCTACACCTTC.

The V and J genes are TRBV5-4 and TRBJ2-5; the match to TRBD1 covers 8 bases. V gave up 3 bases and J gave up 6 bases; unmatched junction bases: 10. CDR1 and CDR2 from the germline V gene are SGHNT and YYREEE (reference sequence). The CDR3 is 15 amino acids. The CDR3 DNA follows: TGTGCCAGCAGCTCCAAAAGACAGGGGAGCCAGACCCAGTACTTC. Translated, it gives CASSSKRQGSQTQYF.

The J gene is TRBJ2-1, the V gene TRBV29-1, with D maybe TRBD1 (7 bases). Germline CDR1 and CDR2: SQVTM and ANQGSEA. The CDR3 covers 14 residues. Trimming cost V 0 bases and J 10 bases, with 16 bases left between them. In nucleotides, the CDR3 is TGCAGCGTTGAAGATCTTCAGGGGGGCTACGAGCAGTTCTTC. Protein sequence: CSVEDLQGGYEQFF.

The chain has TRBV29-1 and TRBJ2-1; 13 positions agree with TRBD2. The germline gives CDR1 SQVTM, CDR2 ANQGSEA. Trimming removed 6 bases from V and 7 bases from J; junction bases left unmatched: 6. The CDR3 is 14 residues long. The CDR3 protein is CSVGLAGVVNEQFF. For the CDR3, the DNA is TGCAGCGTAGGACTAGCGGGAGTTGTAAATGAGCAGTTCTTC.

The chain joins TRBV29-1 to TRBJ2-3; 7 bases are shared with TRBD1. Germline values: CDR1 SQVTM, CDR2 ANQGSEA. V was clipped by 5 bases and J by 6 bases; unmatched bases: 5. CDR3 length: 12 amino acids. CDR3 nucleotide sequence: TGCAGCGTTCTAAAACAGGGGGATACGCAGTATTTT. Translating it yields CSVLKQGDTQYF.

The CDR3 DNA follows: TGTGCCAGCAGCGTATCGGGTCAAAATGAAAAACTGTTTTTT. Protein product: CASSVSGQNEKLFF. V gene TRBV9 combines with J gene TRBJ1-4, with D uncertain. CDR1 is SGDLS, CDR2 YYNGEE, per germline. This CDR3 is 14 amino acids long. The germline V and J ends were trimmed by 1 base and 5 bases, with 9 bases remaining between them.

The chain couples TRBV2 to TRBJ2-7; D unresolved. The CDR3 length is 11 residues. Germline CDR1 and CDR2: SNHLY and FYNNEI. Trimming removed 6 bases at V and 5 bases at J, with 8 bases between. CDR3: CASSGYHEQYF. CDR3 nucleotide sequence: TGTGCCAGCAGCGGTTATCACGAGCAGTACTTC.

This clone has just one count. V is TRBV19 and J is TRBJ2-5; D possibly corresponds to TRBD1 (5 bases). Germline V CDR1 and CDR2: LNHDA, SQIVND (reference sequence). CDR3 length equals 13 residues. V was cut by 3 bases and J by 2 bases, with 7 bases left in between. The CDR3 loop is CASSIRQQETQYF. The CDR3 DNA sequence: TGTGCCAGTAGTATTCGACAGCAAGAGACCCAGTACTTC.

This clone appeared a single time. The J gene is TRBJ2-7, the V gene TRBV27, with a tentative D call TRBD1 (5 bases). There are 18 residues in the CDR3. Trimming took 3 bases from V and 3 from J, leaving 24 bases between them. The germline CDR1 and CDR2 sequences are MNHEY and SMNVEV (reference sequence). The CDR3 sequence: CASSLVATKQVPGYEQYF. Written as DNA, the CDR3 is TGTGCCAGCAGTTTGGTTGCCACAAAACAGGTACCCGGCTACGAGCAGTACTTC.

The chain is built from TRBV2 and TRBJ2-5; 14 bases map to TRBD2. The CDR3 contains 18 residues. The V gene's germline CDR1 is SNHLY and CDR2 FYNNEI. J lost 5 bases, V lost 4 bases, and 12 bases had no gene match. CDR3 DNA: TGTGCCAGCAGTGCGAGACGACTAGCGGGAGGGCCCAGGGAGACCCAGTACTTC. Translating it yields CASSARRLAGGPRETQYF.

This chain links TRBV5-1 with TRBJ1-2; 8 bases match TRBD1. V was clipped by 4 bases and J by 2 bases; unmatched bases: 4. This CDR3 has 14 residues. Germline V gene sequence: CDR1 SGHRS, CDR2 YFSETQ. Here the CDR3 DNA reads TGCGCCAGCAGCACTCAGGGGGCGAACTATGGCTACACCTTC. Translating it yields CASSTQGANYGYTF.

The CDR3 DNA follows: TGTGCCAGCAGCCTCCAGGGGGCAACTAATGAAAAACTGTTTTTT. Protein sequence: CASSLQGATNEKLFF. This chain connects TRBV11-2 to TRBJ1-4, with 7 bases identical to TRBD1. Germline trimming cut 5 bases from V and 0 bases from J; bases unmatched to any gene: 3. The germline V gene encodes CDR1 SGHAT and CDR2 FQNNGV. The CDR3 length is 15 residues.

The J gene is TRBJ1-1, the V gene TRBV19; no reliable D call. The V and J ends lost 5 bases and 0 bases respectively, with 13 bases between them. Germline V lookup: CDR1 LNHDA, CDR2 SQIVND (reference sequence). The CDR3 spans 15 residues. CDR3 protein: CASSLKSTMNTEAFF. CDR3 nucleotides: TGTGCCAGTAGTTTAAAAAGTACTATGAACACTGAAGCTTTCTTT.

CDR3 nucleotide sequence: TGCAGCGTTGGTCTAGCGGGACCCTACGAGCAGTACTTC. It yields the protein CSVGLAGPYEQYF. The chain has TRBV29-1 and TRBJ2-7; 9 bases map to TRBD2. Germline CDR1 and CDR2: SQVTM and ANQGSEA. With 4 bases clipped from V and 2 bases from J, the junction kept 3 bases outside the gene matches. The CDR3 has 13 amino acids.

The chain combines TRBV28 with TRBJ2-5; 9 positions agree with TRBD1. Germline loops: CDR1 MDHEN, CDR2 SYDVKM. This CDR3 is 16 amino acids long. The V gene end was trimmed by 7 bases and the J gene end by 4 bases; junction bases not matched to a gene: 13. CDR3 DNA sequence: TGTGCCAGCAAACGGGCGACAGGGGGGATGCGAGAGACCCAGTACTTC. It is translated as CASKRATGGMRETQYF.

The V and J genes are TRBV5-6 and TRBJ2-1; TRBD1 might be the D (5 bases). Germline CDR1 SGHDT, CDR2 YYEEEE. CDR3 length equals 15 residues. V was cut by 4 bases and J by 5 bases, with 16 bases left in between. CDR3: CASSIQDRRHNEQFF. The CDR3 DNA is TGTGCCAGCAGCATACAGGACCGACGACACAATGAGCAGTTCTTC. The full variable domain, its missing parts supplied by reference TRBV5-6 and TRBJ2-1, is DAGVTQSPTHLIKTRGQQVTLRCSPKSGHDTVSWYQQALGQGPQFIFQYYEEEERQRGNFPDRFSGHQFPNYSSELNVNALLLGDSALYLCASSIQDRRHNEQFFGPGTRLTVL.

DNA of the CDR3: TGTGCCAGCGGCGGGCCCTCCCAAGAAGAAGAGACCCAGTACTTC. Amino acids: CASGGPSQEEETQYF. This sequence joins TRBV5-4 and TRBJ2-5; tentative D call: TRBD2 (5 bases). Germline-derived CDR1 and CDR2 are SGHNT and YYREEE (reference sequence). This CDR3 is 15 amino acids long. Between the trimmed V and J ends, which lost 7 bases and 3 bases, there was a span of 19 bases. Drawing the rest from reference TRBV5-4 and TRBJ2-5, the complete variable domain is ETGVTQSPTHLIKTRGQQVTLRCSSQSGHNTVSWYQQALGQGPQFIFQYYREEENGRGNFPPRFSGLQFPNYSSELNVNALELDDSALYLCASGGPSQEEETQYFGPGTRLLVL.

This clone showed up just a few times. The chain carries TRBV11-3 and TRBJ1-1; possible D gene TRBD1, 6 bases. The germline V gene encodes CDR1 SGHNT and CDR2 YENEEA. The CDR3 has 14 residues. V was shortened by 5 bases and J by 4 bases, with 14 bases between the two germline ends. CDR3 in amino acids: CASSPQGGSTEAFF. In nucleotides, the CDR3 is TGTGCCAGCAGCCCACAGGGTGGAAGCACTGAAGCTTTCTTT.

The chain uses TRBV9 and TRBJ2-2; D is perhaps TRBD1 (5 bases). V dropped 6 bases and J dropped 1 base, with 10 bases sitting between them. Germline V gives CDR1 SGDLS, CDR2 YYNGEE. The CDR3 covers 14 residues. Written as DNA, the CDR3 is TGTGCCAGCACCTCCAGGGAGAACACCGGGGAGCTGTTTTTT. It translates to CASTSRENTGELFF.

V and J are TRBV7-8 and TRBJ2-2; perhaps TRBD1 as D (5 bases). There are 16 residues in the CDR3. V was pared by 2 bases and J by 3 bases, with 13 bases between. CDR1 is SGHVS and CDR2 is FQNEAQ in the germline V gene. The DNA of the CDR3 is TGTGCCAGCAGCTTAAGGGGTGTGCCCTACACCGGGGAGCTGTTTTTT. Residues: CASSLRGVPYTGELFF.